The present T cell receptor beta chain was sequenced within a study of blood T cell repertoires in COVID-19. The study recruited people aged roughly 18 to 100 years across roughly 23 US areas. Participant-reported clinical history was the basis for cohort assignment. All recovered Cohort 3 donors got two negative PCRs, got clearance, or saw symptom resolution. The protocol was immunoSEQ multiplex PCR, while the TCRdb copy is restricted to in-frame clones and leaves out a portion. The data show approximately 300,000 clones, more than 85% seen once. Germline assignment: CDR1 SGHTA and CDR2 FQGNSA. The CDR3 has 15 amino acids. The V end lost 5 bases, the J end lost 4 bases, and 14 bases lay between the germline ends.

V usage is TRBV7-2 and J usage is TRBJ2-2, with D perhaps matching TRBD1 (5 bases). Sequenced material: PBMCs or T cells enriched from blood (not recorded which). The TCR was taken from a woman aged 25-40 years who had recovered from COVID-19. The CDR3 is CASSPRAHSTGELFF. The CDR3 DNA follows: TGTGCCAGCAGCCCCAGGGCGCATTCCACCGGGGAGCTGTTTTTT.